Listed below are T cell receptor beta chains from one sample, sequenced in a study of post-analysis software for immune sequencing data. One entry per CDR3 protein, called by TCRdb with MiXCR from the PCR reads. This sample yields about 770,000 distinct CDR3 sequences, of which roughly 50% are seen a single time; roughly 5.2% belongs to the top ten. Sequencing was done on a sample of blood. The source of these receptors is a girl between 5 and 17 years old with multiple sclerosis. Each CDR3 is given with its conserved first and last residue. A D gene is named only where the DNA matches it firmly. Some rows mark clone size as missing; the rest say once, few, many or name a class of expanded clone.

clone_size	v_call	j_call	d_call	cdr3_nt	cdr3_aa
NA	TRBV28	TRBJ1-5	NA	TGTGCCAGCAGTTTTTCGGGGATGGCTCAGCCCCAGCATTTT	CASSFSGMAQPQHF
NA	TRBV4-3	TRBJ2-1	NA	TGCGCCAGCAGCCAAGGGGTGGATCCCGACAATGAGCAGTTCTTC	CASSQGVDPDNEQFF
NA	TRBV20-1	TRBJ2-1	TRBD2	TGCAGTGCTAGAGACTGGGGAGCGGGAGAGGACAATGAGCAGTTCTTC	CSARDWGAGEDNEQFF
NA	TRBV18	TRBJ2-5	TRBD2	TGTGCCAGCTCACCACCTAGACTAGCGGGAGTTGCGGAGACCCAGTACTTC	CASSPPRLAGVAETQYF
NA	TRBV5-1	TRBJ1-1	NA	TGCGCCAGCAGCTTGCGGGGCAGCTTGAACACTGAAGCTTTCTTT	CASSLRGSLNTEAFF
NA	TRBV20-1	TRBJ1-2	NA	TGCAGTGCTTTCACGACCGGACAGCCCAACCAACCTAACTATGGCTACACCTTC	CSAFTTGQPNQPNYGYTF
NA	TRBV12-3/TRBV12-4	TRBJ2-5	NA	TGTGCCAGCAGTTTTTCCGGGCTAAGAGAGACCCAGTACTTC	CASSFSGLRETQYF
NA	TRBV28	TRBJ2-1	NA	TGTGCCGTCCGCCCCCCGGGGCCTAGGAATGAGCAGTTCTTC	CAVRPPGPRNEQFF
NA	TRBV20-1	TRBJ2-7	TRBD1	TGCAGTGCTAGGGTTGGACAGGGTCTCTACGAGCAGTACTTC	CSARVGQGLYEQYF
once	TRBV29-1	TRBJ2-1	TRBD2	TGCAGCGTTGAAGGGCGGGAGGGGGGTGATGAGCAGTTCTTC	CSVEGREGGDEQFF
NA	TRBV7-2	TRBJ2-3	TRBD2	TGTGCCAGCAGCTTAAGGGCGGGAGTCGTAGATACGCAGTATTTT	CASSLRAGVVDTQYF
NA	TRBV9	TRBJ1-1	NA	TGTGCCAGCAGCGTAAACTCCCGAAACACTGAAGCTTTCTTT	CASSVNSRNTEAFF
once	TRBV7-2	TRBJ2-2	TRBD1	TGTGCCAGCAGGCTTCCAGGGGGCGGCACCGGGGAGCTGTTTTTT	CASRLPGGGTGELFF
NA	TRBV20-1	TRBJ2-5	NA	TGCAGTGCTAGAGGAGTTAGCCGCGAGACCCAGTACTTC	CSARGVSRETQYF
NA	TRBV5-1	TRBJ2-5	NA	TGCGCCAGCAGTTTGGACAATCGCCAAGAGACCCAGTACTTC	CASSLDNRQETQYF
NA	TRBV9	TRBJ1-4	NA	TGTGCCAGCAGCGGCGCAGGGACTAATGAAAAACTGTTTTTT	CASSGAGTNEKLFF
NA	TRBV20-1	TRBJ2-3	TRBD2	TGCAGTGCTACCGCGGGAGGGATTCAAGATACGCAGTATTTT	CSATAGGIQDTQYF
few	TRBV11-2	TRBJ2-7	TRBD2	TGTGCCAGCAGCCCCCTAGCGGGGGCTGCCTCCTACGAGCAGTACTTC	CASSPLAGAASYEQYF
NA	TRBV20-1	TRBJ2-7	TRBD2	TGCAGTGCTAGAGATATAGCGGGCGCCTACGAGCAGTACTTC	CSARDIAGAYEQYF
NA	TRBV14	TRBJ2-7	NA	TGTGCCGGCAGCCAGGCGGGCCCAGGGGTGTCCTACGAGCAGTACTTC	CAGSQAGPGVSYEQYF
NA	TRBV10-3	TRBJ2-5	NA	TGTGCCATCAGTGAGGGCCAGCGGCGACAGTACTTC	CAISEGQRRQYF
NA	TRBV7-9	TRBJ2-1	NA	TGTACCAGCAGCTCCTCCGGTAAAGCCTACAATGAGCAGTTCTTC	CTSSSSGKAYNEQFF
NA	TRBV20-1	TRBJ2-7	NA	TGCAGTGCTAGAGATCCGGGGGCAAGGTACGAGCAGTACTTC	CSARDPGARYEQYF
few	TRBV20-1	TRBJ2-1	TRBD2	TGCAGTGCGAGGCTAGCGGGAAATGAGCAGTTCTTC	CSARLAGNEQFF
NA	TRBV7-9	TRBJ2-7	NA	TGTGCCAGCAGCACAGAGTCACAGACCTACGAGCAGTACTTC	CASSTESQTYEQYF
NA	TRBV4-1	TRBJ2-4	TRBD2	TGCGCCAGCAGCCAAGAAGGCCCCGGGACTAGGAGAAAAAACATTCAGTACTTC	CASSQEGPGTRRKNIQYF
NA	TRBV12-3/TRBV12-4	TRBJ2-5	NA	TGTGCCGGCGGTTTAGGTGAGAGGTTAAACAAGCAGTACTTC	CAGGLGERLNKQYF
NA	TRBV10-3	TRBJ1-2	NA	TGTGCCATCAGTGAGTCAACGGCAGCTCTTAACTATGGCTACACCTTC	CAISESTAALNYGYTF
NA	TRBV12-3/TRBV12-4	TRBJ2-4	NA	TGTGCCAGCAGTTTCCGTCGGGGAGGTCCGGATGCGGGGCAGTACTTC	CASSFRRGGPDAGQYF
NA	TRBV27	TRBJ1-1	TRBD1	TGTGCCAGCAGTTTAGGTTGGGACAGGATGAACACTGAAGCTTTCTTT	CASSLGWDRMNTEAFF
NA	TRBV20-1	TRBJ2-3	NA	TGCAGTGCTAGATCTCTCATCACAGATACGCAGTATTTT	CSARSLITDTQYF
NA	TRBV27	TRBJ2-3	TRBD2	TGTGCCAGCAGTTGGGGACTAGCTCTGACAGATACGCAGTATTTT	CASSWGLALTDTQYF
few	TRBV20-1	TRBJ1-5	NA	TGCAGTGCTAGAGATTCCAATCAGCCCCAGCATTTT	CSARDSNQPQHF
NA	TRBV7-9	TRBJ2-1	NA	TGTGCCAGCCTGGCGGAGAGCTCCTACAATGAGCAGTTCTTC	CASLAESSYNEQFF
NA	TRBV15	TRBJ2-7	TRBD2	TGTGCCACCAGCAGAGATTTGGCTAGCGGAACTTCGGGCGAGCAGTACTTC	CATSRDLASGTSGEQYF
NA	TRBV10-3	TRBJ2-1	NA	TGTGCCATCGGTACAGCCTACAATGAGCAGTTCTTC	CAIGTAYNEQFF
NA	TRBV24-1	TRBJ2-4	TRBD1	TGTGCCACCCAGGGGGCTGACGGGGAGCAGTACTTC	CATQGADGEQYF
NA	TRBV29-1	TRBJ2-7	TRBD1	TGCAGCGGTGGATCCGACAGGGGCGGCGAGCAGTACTTC	CSGGSDRGGEQYF
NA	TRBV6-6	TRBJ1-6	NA	TGTGCCAGCAGTTACCCGGCTAGGGGCCTACCTAATTCACCCCTCCACTTT	CASSYPARGLPNSPLHF
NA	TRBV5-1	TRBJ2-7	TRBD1	TGCGCCAGCAGCAGGTCAACAGGGGGATCCTACGAGCAGTACTTC	CASSRSTGGSYEQYF
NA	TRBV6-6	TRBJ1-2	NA	TGTGCCAGCAGTTACTCGATTGCTACTAACTATGGCTACACCTTC	CASSYSIATNYGYTF
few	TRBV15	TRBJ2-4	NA	TGTGCCACCAAAGGGGACCTTAAAAACATTCAGTACTTC	CATKGDLKNIQYF
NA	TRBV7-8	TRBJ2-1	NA	TGTGCCAGCAGCCCCGAGGGGATAGCGACAGATGAGCAGTTCTTC	CASSPEGIATDEQFF
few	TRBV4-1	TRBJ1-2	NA	TGCGCCAGCAGCCAAGAGGGGAGGGGACTTAACCCCTATGGCTACACCTTC	CASSQEGRGLNPYGYTF
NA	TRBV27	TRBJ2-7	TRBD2	TGTGCCAGCAGTCCCCTGGACGGGGGGAGTTCCTACGAGCAGTACTTC	CASSPLDGGSSYEQYF
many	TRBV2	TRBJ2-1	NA	TGTGCCAGCATTTTGCAGGGGAGGGTAGGCAATGAGCAGTTCTTC	CASILQGRVGNEQFF
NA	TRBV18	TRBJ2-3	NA	TGTGCCAGCTCACCCTTGGCTCAGGGCGCCACAGATACGCAGTATTTT	CASSPLAQGATDTQYF
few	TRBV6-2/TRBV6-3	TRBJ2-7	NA	TGTGCCAGCAACCGGGACGGGAGCTCCTACGAGCAGTACTTC	CASNRDGSSYEQYF
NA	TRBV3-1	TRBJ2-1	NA	TGTGCCAGCAGCCAAGATACCGTGGAGACTATCCGCAATGAGCAGTTCTTC	CASSQDTVETIRNEQFF
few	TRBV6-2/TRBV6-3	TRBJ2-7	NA	TGTGCCAGCAGTTACTCTACCAATAAGCAGTACTTC	CASSYSTNKQYF